These T cell receptor beta chains were read from a single sample in a study of cytomegalovirus exposure and HLA in healthy donors. Method: immunoSEQ multiplex PCR; TCRdb's copy keeps in-frame clones and lacks some. Of approximately 92,000 clones in the sample, 65% to 90% were seen once. The sample was PBMCs. Receptor source: a woman in her seventies in good health and CMV-seropositive. Each CDR3 is given without its conserved first and last residue.

V gene: TRBV6-6; J gene: TRBJ2-7; CDR3 protein: ASGTYEQY
V gene: TRBV18; J gene: TRBJ1-1; CDR3 protein: ASSPPGQMNTEAF
V gene: TRBV5-1; J gene: TRBJ2-1; CDR3 protein: ASSLTGTPWNEQF
V gene: TRBV19; J gene: TRBJ1-2; CDR3 protein: ASSDPQGSSYGYT
V gene: TRBV7-9; J gene: TRBJ2-1; CDR3 protein: ASSMWLAGYNEQF
V gene: TRBV30; J gene: TRBJ2-7; CDR3 protein: AWRDTGKLYEQY
V gene: TRBV7-2; J gene: TRBJ2-7; CDR3 protein: ASSLQVITYEQY
V gene: TRBV11-2; J gene: TRBJ2-1; CDR3 protein: ASSLGLANEQF
V gene: TRBV5-1; J gene: TRBJ2-7; CDR3 protein: ASSLTGESEQY
V gene: TRBV7-6; J gene: TRBJ2-4; CDR3 protein: ASSLGPAGPDKNIQY
V gene: TRBV18; J gene: TRBJ2-7; CDR3 protein: ASSERTDRVEQY
V gene: TRBV7-9; J gene: TRBJ2-7; CDR3 protein: ASSLGIAGRYEQY
V gene: TRBV29-1; J gene: TRBJ2-6; CDR3 protein: SVEDHLGRGSGANVLT
V gene: TRBV4-1; J gene: TRBJ1-1; CDR3 protein: ASSHLRDTEAF
V gene: TRBV19; J gene: TRBJ2-1; CDR3 protein: ASSLATSRNEQF
V gene: TRBV7-9; J gene: TRBJ2-5; CDR3 protein: ASSSGLAGAETQY
V gene: TRBV11-3; J gene: TRBJ2-1; CDR3 protein: ASSPNSPNEQF
V gene: TRBV6-1; J gene: TRBJ2-7; CDR3 protein: ASSLWTSGKDEQY
V gene: TRBV5-1; J gene: TRBJ2-5; CDR3 protein: ASSLAPGQAQETQY
V gene: TRBV15; J gene: TRBJ2-1; CDR3 protein: ATSRTGEQF
V gene: TRBV5-1; J gene: TRBJ2-1; CDR3 protein: ASSLGNGFDEQF
V gene: TRBV11-3; J gene: TRBJ2-3; CDR3 protein: ASSGGQGTQY
V gene: TRBV11-2; J gene: TRBJ1-4; CDR3 protein: ASSPRQGAGEEKLF
V gene: TRBV2; J gene: TRBJ1-1; CDR3 protein: ASSVETAMNTEAF
V gene: TRBV18; J gene: TRBJ2-7; CDR3 protein: ASSPTGGVSYEQY
V gene: TRBV28; J gene: TRBJ1-4; CDR3 protein: ASSLSLGTGGEKLF
V gene: TRBV5-4; J gene: TRBJ1-2; CDR3 protein: ASSLSTRGDGYT
V gene: TRBV6-5; J gene: TRBJ2-1; CDR3 protein: ASSRSNEQF
V gene: TRBV7-9; J gene: TRBJ2-2; CDR3 protein: ASRASRAPNTGELF
V gene: TRBV6-1; J gene: TRBJ2-1; CDR3 protein: ASSEIGGSYNEQF
V gene: TRBV19; J gene: TRBJ2-5; CDR3 protein: ASGTSGTQGWETQY
V gene: TRBV5-6; J gene: TRBJ2-4; CDR3 protein: ASSPGQGAQNIQY
V gene: TRBV5-4; J gene: TRBJ1-5; CDR3 protein: ASRPGPNSNQPQH
V gene: TRBV6-6; J gene: TRBJ2-7; CDR3 protein: ASSYDGMYEQY
V gene: TRBV7-9; J gene: TRBJ1-4; CDR3 protein: ASSQGDLEKLF
V gene: TRBV13; J gene: TRBJ2-1; CDR3 protein: ASSSPSVAGAIDEQF